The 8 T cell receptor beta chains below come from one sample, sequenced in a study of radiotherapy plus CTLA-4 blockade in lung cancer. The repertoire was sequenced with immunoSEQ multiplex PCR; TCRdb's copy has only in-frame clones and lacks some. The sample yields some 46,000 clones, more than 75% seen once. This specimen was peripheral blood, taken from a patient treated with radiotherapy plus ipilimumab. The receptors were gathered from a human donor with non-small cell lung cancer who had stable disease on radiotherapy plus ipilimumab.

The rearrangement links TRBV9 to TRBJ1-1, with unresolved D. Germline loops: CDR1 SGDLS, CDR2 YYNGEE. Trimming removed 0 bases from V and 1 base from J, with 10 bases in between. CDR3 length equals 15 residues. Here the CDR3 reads CASSVVVQPNTEAFF. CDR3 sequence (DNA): TGTGCCAGCAGCGTAGTAGTACAGCCGAACACTGAAGCTTTCTTT.

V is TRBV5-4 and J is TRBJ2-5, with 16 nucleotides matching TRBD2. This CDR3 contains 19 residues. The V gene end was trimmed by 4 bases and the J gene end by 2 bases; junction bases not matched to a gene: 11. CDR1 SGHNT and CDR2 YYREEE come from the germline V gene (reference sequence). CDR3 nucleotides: TGTGCCAGCAGCCGCGGGACTAGCGGGAGGGCCCGCAGGCAAGAGACCCAGTACTTC. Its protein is CASSRGTSGRARRQETQYF.

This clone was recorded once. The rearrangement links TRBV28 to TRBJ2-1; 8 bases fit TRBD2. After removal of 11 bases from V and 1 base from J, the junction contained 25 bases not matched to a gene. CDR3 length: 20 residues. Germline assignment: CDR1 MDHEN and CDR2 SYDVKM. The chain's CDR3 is CASREGSGVSGLLSYNEQFF. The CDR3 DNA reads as TGTGCCTCCCGGGAGGGATCAGGTGTTAGCGGGTTGTTATCCTACAATGAGCAGTTCTTC.

The CDR3 nucleotides are TGTGCCAGCAGCCAAGATCGGATGGGGAGGGCCCCTATACACTTT. This sequence encodes CASSQDRMGRAPIHF. The V gene is TRBV4-2, the J gene TRBJ1-6; no firm D call. Germline CDR1 LGHNA, CDR2 YNFKEQ. The V end was cut by 0 bases, the J end by 19 bases, with 22 bases between. The CDR3 runs 15 residues.

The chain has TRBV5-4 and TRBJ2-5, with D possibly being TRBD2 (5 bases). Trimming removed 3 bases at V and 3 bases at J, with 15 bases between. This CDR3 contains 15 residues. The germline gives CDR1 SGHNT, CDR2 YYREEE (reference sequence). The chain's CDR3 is CASSSLSGFEETQYF. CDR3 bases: TGTGCCAGCAGCTCCCTGAGCGGATTTGAAGAGACCCAGTACTTC.

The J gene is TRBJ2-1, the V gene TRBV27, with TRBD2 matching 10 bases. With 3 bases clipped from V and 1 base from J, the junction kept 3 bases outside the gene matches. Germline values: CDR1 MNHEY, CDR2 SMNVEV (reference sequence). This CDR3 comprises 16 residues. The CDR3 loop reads CASSFLAGVSYNEQFF. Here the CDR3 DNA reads TGTGCCAGCAGTTTCCTAGCGGGAGTTTCCTACAATGAGCAGTTCTTC.

The CDR3 region is CASSQNRGTTLNTGELFF. CDR3 nucleotide sequence: TGTGCCAGTAGCCAGAACAGGGGCACAACCTTGAACACCGGGGAGCTGTTTTTT. The chain combines TRBV19 with TRBJ2-2; TRBD1 agrees at 7 bases. Trimming removed 6 bases from V and 1 base from J; junction bases left unmatched: 14. The CDR3 is 18 residues long. Germline values: CDR1 LNHDA, CDR2 SQIVND (reference sequence).

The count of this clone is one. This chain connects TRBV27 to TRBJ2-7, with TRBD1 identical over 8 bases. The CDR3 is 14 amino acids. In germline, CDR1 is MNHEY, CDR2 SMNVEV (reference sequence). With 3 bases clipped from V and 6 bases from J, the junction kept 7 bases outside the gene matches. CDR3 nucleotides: TGTGCCAGCAGTTTTATAGGTGACAGGGGCGAGCAGTACTTC. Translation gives CASSFIGDRGEQYF.